These 28 T cell receptor beta chains were all obtained from the same sample, sequenced in a study of T cell responses to AZD1222 COVID-19 vaccine (dated by TCRdb to the early 2020s). Libraries were made using the immunoSEQ multiplex PCR assay. TCRdb retrieved this table from immuneACCESS and kept in-frame rearrangements only. Not all clones are present; in checked studies, unresolved V genes account for under half, and no reason is known for the remainder. The sample data list over 120,000 clones, and 80% to 90% of these were observed just once. The top ten hold roughly 1.7% of the sample. This sample's time point label indicates: baseline before first vaccination. Sequencing was performed on peripheral blood, taken on day 0 of AZD1222 vaccination. The receptor source for this set is an adult in good health.

V is TRBV5-8 and J is TRBJ1-4; a weak D match, TRBD1 (5 bases). CDR3 length: 15 amino acids. Germline CDR1 and CDR2: SGHTS and YDEGEE. The V and J ends lost 2 bases and 1 base respectively, with 9 bases between them. The CDR3, as DNA: TGTGCCAGCAGCTTCCAGGGACTAACTAATGAAAAACTGTTTTTT. Protein: CASSFQGLTNEKLFF.

The chain uses TRBV2 and TRBJ1-1, with D tentatively TRBD1 (5 bases). Germline assignment: CDR1 SNHLY and CDR2 FYNNEI. The V and J ends lost 11 bases and 1 base respectively, with 17 bases between them. The CDR3 contains 14 residues. The CDR3 nucleotides read TGTGCCGACAGATTAGCCGGGGCGAACACTGAAGCTTTCTTT. Protein sequence: CADRLAGANTEAFF.

The chain links TRBV18 to TRBJ2-5; D is ambiguous. Trimming shortened V by 6 bases and J by 2 bases, and 13 bases separated the two germline ends. The CDR3 totals 14 residues. Germline CDR1 is KGHSH and CDR2 is LQKENI. The CDR3 DNA reads TGTGCCAGCTCCCCCGGGTGGGGACAAGAGACCCAGTACTTC. Translating gives CASSPGWGQETQYF.

The chain uses TRBV30 and TRBJ1-2; unclear D gene. The CDR3 covers 14 residues. The ends were cut back, 1 base at V and 4 bases at J, with 13 bases in the middle. Germline V gene data show CDR1 as GTSNPN and CDR2 as SVGIG (reference sequence). The chain's CDR3 is CAWSAVGKRYGYTF. The CDR3 bases are TGTGCCTGGAGTGCGGTAGGGAAGCGCTATGGCTACACCTTC.

The chain links TRBV27 to TRBJ2-1; 11 bases are a match to TRBD2. V lost 8 bases to trimming and J lost 6 bases; unmatched junction nucleotides: 3. In germline, CDR1 is MNHEY, CDR2 SMNVEV (reference sequence). This CDR3 is 13 amino acids long. CDR3 DNA sequence: TGTGCCAGCCTCGGACTAGCGGGCAATGAGCAGTTCTTC. Residues: CASLGLAGNEQFF.

This clone was found a few times. CDR3 amino acids: CASSENRGYGYTF. For the CDR3, the DNA is TGTGCCAGCAGCGAGAACAGGGGCTATGGCTACACCTTC. The genes are TRBV5-4 and TRBJ1-2; 7 bases are a match to TRBD1. This CDR3 has 13 residues. V shed 4 bases, J shed 4 bases, and the junction held 4 bases outside the gene matches. CDR1 is SGHNT and CDR2 is YYREEE in the germline V gene (reference sequence).

This clone has only one observation. The V call is TRBV7-8, the J call TRBJ2-5; D gene unclear. CDR1 SGHVS and CDR2 FQNEAQ come from the germline V gene. The V end lost 2 bases, the J end lost 2 bases, and 12 bases lay between the germline ends. CDR3 length: 15 residues. The CDR3 reads CASSLRAATQETQYF. Here the CDR3 DNA reads TGTGCCAGCAGCTTAAGGGCAGCCACGCAAGAGACCCAGTACTTC.

V gene TRBV6-5 combines with J gene TRBJ1-4; D perhaps matches TRBD1 (6 bases). CDR1 is MNHEY and CDR2 is SVGAGI in the germline V gene. The CDR3 loop spans 14 amino acids. V lost 2 bases, J lost 8 bases, and 12 bases lay in between. CDR3 amino acids: CASSYRGSGEKLFF. Here the CDR3 DNA reads TGTGCCAGCAGTTACAGGGGGTCGGGAGAAAAACTGTTTTTT.

The chain joins TRBV27 to TRBJ2-7; 12 bases line up with TRBD2. V was pared by 7 bases and J by 2 bases, with 6 bases of the junction left unmatched. The germline gives CDR1 MNHEY, CDR2 SMNVEV (reference sequence). The CDR3 extends over 15 amino acids. DNA for the CDR3: TGTGCCAGCACCGCAAGGACTAGCGGGACCTACGAGCAGTACTTC. Translating gives CASTARTSGTYEQYF.

The chain links TRBV5-4 to TRBJ2-2, with D possibly TRBD2 on 6 matching bases. Germline CDR1 and CDR2: SGHNT and YYREEE (reference sequence). V gave up 0 bases and J gave up 7 bases, with 19 bases separating them. This CDR3 is 17 amino acids long. CDR3 in amino acids: CASSLAGAGLGNGELFF. The CDR3 DNA reads TGTGCCAGCAGCTTGGCCGGGGCGGGATTAGGGAACGGGGAGCTGTTTTTT. Looking up the rest from reference TRBV5-4 and TRBJ2-2 gives the full variable domain: ETGVTQSPTHLIKTRGQQVTLRCSSQSGHNTVSWYQQALGQGPQFIFQYYREEENGRGNFPPRFSGLQFPNYSSELNVNALELDDSALYLCASSLAGAGLGNGELFFGEGSRLTVL.

The rearrangement links TRBV12-3 or TRBV12-4 to TRBJ1-1; D call uncertain. The CDR3 contains 13 residues. The V and J ends lost 2 bases and 0 bases respectively, with 4 bases between them. The CDR3 region is CASSLTLNTEAFF. In DNA, the CDR3 is TGTGCCAGCAGTTTAACTTTGAACACTGAAGCTTTCTTT.

This rearrangement joins TRBV7-2 to TRBJ2-7; a weak D match, TRBD1 (7 bases). Germline V gives CDR1 SGHTA, CDR2 FQGNSA. With 6 bases removed from V and 1 base from J, the gap between germline ends came to 13 bases. The CDR3 length is 14 residues. CDR3 loop: CASRAGQTSYEQYF. In DNA form, the CDR3 reads TGTGCCAGCAGGGCGGGACAGACTTCCTACGAGCAGTACTTC.

The V and J genes are TRBV28 and TRBJ1-6, with TRBD1 identical over 9 bases. The CDR3 has 16 residues. From germline, CDR1 is MDHEN and CDR2 SYDVKM. Germline trimming cut 1 base from V and 6 bases from J; bases unmatched to any gene: 4. CDR3 sequence: CASSLLQQGANSPLHF. DNA of the CDR3: TGTGCCAGCAGTTTATTACAACAGGGGGCTAATTCACCCCTCCACTTT.

The genes are TRBV3-1 (or the pseudogene TRBV3-2) and TRBJ2-1; D could derive from TRBD1 or TRBD2 (5 bases each). The germline V gene has CDR1 LGHDT and CDR2 YNNKEL (reference sequence). This CDR3 comprises 14 residues. V lost 5 bases and J lost 4, with 12 bases in between. The CDR3 nucleotides are TGTGCCAGCAGCACGGGGCAGGGTTACAATGAGCAGTTCTTC. This gives the protein CASSTGQGYNEQFF.

This sequence joins TRBV2 and TRBJ1-1; D not certain. V shed 2 bases and J shed 0 bases, with 10 bases lying between them. Germline assignment: CDR1 SNHLY and CDR2 FYNNEI. CDR3 length: 15 residues. This chain's CDR3 is CASSENRRMNTEAFF. In nucleotides, the CDR3 is TGTGCCAGCAGTGAAAATCGCAGGATGAACACTGAAGCTTTCTTT.

This chain joins TRBV30 and TRBJ1-6; D remains ambiguous. V lost 5 bases and J lost 7, with 12 bases in between. Germline values: CDR1 GTSNPN, CDR2 SVGIG (reference sequence). This CDR3 is 13 amino acids long. The CDR3 nucleotides are TGTGCCTGGGGGCGGACCCTAAATTCACCCCTCCACTTT. Its translation: CAWGRTLNSPLHF.

The chain has TRBV19 and TRBJ2-2; D ambiguous. V was clipped by 6 bases and J by 0 bases, with 5 bases between them. Per germline, CDR1 LNHDA and CDR2 SQIVND (reference sequence). The length of the CDR3 is 13 residues. CDR3 sequence: CASRGANTGELFF. As DNA, the CDR3 is TGTGCCAGTAGGGGTGCGAACACCGGGGAGCTGTTTTTT. Complete variable domain (other parts from reference TRBV19 and TRBJ2-2): DGGITQSPKYLFRKEGQNVTLSCEQNLNHDAMYWYRQDPGQGLRLIYYSQIVNDFQKGDIAEGYSVSREKKESFPLTVTSAQKNPTAFYLCASRGANTGELFFGEGSRLTVL.

The chain recombines TRBV4-2 with TRBJ2-3; a weak D match, TRBD2 (5 bases). The CDR3 sequence is 15 residues long. Trimming stripped 0 bases from V and 0 bases from J, with 7 bases between. Germline CDR1 is LGHNA and CDR2 is YNFKEQ. CDR3 nucleotides: TGTGCCAGCAGCCAAGAAAGCGGTAGCACAGATACGCAGTATTTT. The encoded protein is CASSQESGSTDTQYF.

The chain uses TRBV28 and TRBJ2-6, with 11 nucleotides matching TRBD2. This CDR3 has 17 residues. J gave up 2 bases and V 3 bases, and 3 bases lay outside the gene matches. Germline V CDR1 and CDR2: MDHEN, SYDVKM. The CDR3 DNA follows: TGTGCCAGCAGTTTTATAGCGGGAGGGCCTGGGGCCAACGTCCTGACTTTC. This sequence encodes CASSFIAGGPGANVLTF.

V and J are TRBV3-1 (or the pseudogene TRBV3-2) and TRBJ2-1; the D gene is possibly TRBD2 (5 bases). Germline CDR1 is LGHDT and CDR2 is YNNKEL (reference sequence). With 2 bases removed from V and 6 bases from J, the gap between germline ends came to 8 bases. CDR3 length equals 13 residues. The CDR3 spells CASSQRGPNEQFF. The CDR3 DNA reads TGTGCCAGCAGCCAACGAGGGCCCAATGAGCAGTTCTTC.

This clone was recorded only once. The genes are TRBV28 and TRBJ2-5, with unresolved D. Germline loops: CDR1 MDHEN, CDR2 SYDVKM. Trimming took 2 bases from V and 4 from J, leaving 11 bases between them. This CDR3 contains 14 residues. The CDR3 sequence is CASSLGPLGETQYF. Here the CDR3 DNA reads TGTGCCAGCAGTTTAGGGCCCCTGGGAGAGACCCAGTACTTC.

This chain uses TRBV10-3 with TRBJ2-7; TRBD2 is a possible D gene (7 bases). CDR3 length: 17 residues. V was shortened by 2 bases and J by 2 bases, with 19 bases between the two germline ends. Germline CDR1 and CDR2: ENHRY and SYGVKD. The CDR3 nucleotides are TGTGCCATCAGTGAGGCTTGGGGGGGCAGAGGGACCTACGAGCAGTACTTC. Protein: CAISEAWGGRGTYEQYF.

This clone is a singleton in its sample. The CDR3, as DNA: TGTGCCAGCAGCGTCGGGGGACAGGGGACCGGGGAGCTGTTTTTT. The encoded protein is CASSVGGQGTGELFF. The chain is built from TRBV9 and TRBJ2-2, with 10 positions matching TRBD1. The germline gives CDR1 SGDLS, CDR2 YYNGEE. J was trimmed by 5 bases and V by 2 bases; bases with no gene match: 3. CDR3 size: 15 residues.

This chain links TRBV18 with TRBJ2-1; a weak D match, TRBD2 (5 bases). Deletions cut 0 bases from V and 0 bases from J, with 12 bases between. The germline gives CDR1 KGHSH, CDR2 LQKENI. The CDR3 length is 17 residues. CDR3: CASSPPSADSSYNEQFF. The CDR3 DNA is TGTGCCAGCTCACCACCGTCAGCGGATAGCTCCTACAATGAGCAGTTCTTC. The variable domain in full, with the rest retrieved from reference TRBV18 and TRBJ2-1, is NAGVMQNPRHLVRRRGQEARLRCSPMKGHSHVYWYRQLPEEGLKFMVYLQKENIIDESGMPKERFSAEFPKEGPSILRIQQVVRGDSAAYFCASSPPSADSSYNEQFFGPGTRLTVL.

The chain has TRBV7-2 and TRBJ2-7, with a tentative D call TRBD2 (6 bases). The V and J ends lost 1 base and 6 bases respectively, with 16 bases between them. Germline assignment: CDR1 SGHTA and CDR2 FQGNSA. The CDR3 sequence is 15 residues long. CDR3 in amino acids: CASSLEGLALGEQYF. In DNA form, the CDR3 reads TGTGCCAGCAGCTTAGAGGGGCTAGCGCTGGGCGAGCAGTACTTC.

This clone was seen a few times. The rearrangement joins TRBV5-8 to TRBJ2-7, with TRBD1 as a possible D gene (5 bases). Germline CDR1 and CDR2: SGHTS and YDEGEE. The length of the CDR3 is 12 residues. V dropped 5 bases and J dropped 12 bases, with 18 bases sitting between them. For the CDR3, the DNA is TGTGCCAGCAGTGAACAGGTTCTTAGTCTGTACTTC. It specifies CASSEQVLSLYF. Variable domain in full (rest from reference TRBV5-8 and TRBJ2-7): EAGVTQSPTHLIKTRGQQATLRCSPISGHTSVYWYQQALGLGLQFLLWYDEGEERNRGNFPPRFSGRQFPNYSSELNVNALELEDSALYLCASSEQVLSLYFGPGTRLTVT.

This clone was picked up one time. This sequence joins TRBV11-2 and TRBJ1-2; a possible D gene is TRBD1 (6 bases). V lost 5 bases, J lost 3 bases, and 16 bases lay in between. Germline CDR1 reads SGHAT; CDR2 reads FQNNGV. CDR3 length: 15 amino acids. Here the CDR3 DNA reads TGTGCCAGCAGCCCGGGACACCCTTTTGACTATGGCTACACCTTC. Its protein product is CASSPGHPFDYGYTF.

This chain uses TRBV19 with TRBJ1-1, with D unclear. The length of the CDR3 is 12 residues. Looked up from germline, CDR1 is LNHDA and CDR2 is SQIVND (reference sequence). Trimming removed 6 bases at V and 1 base at J, with 6 bases between. The DNA of the CDR3 is TGTGCCAGTAGGGGCCAGAACACTGAAGCTTTCTTT. Its translation is CASRGQNTEAFF.